The subject of this entry is one T cell receptor (beta chain). This record belongs to a study of blood T cell repertoires in COVID-19. In the study overall: PBMCs, B-cell-depleted T cells, or T cells were the source of the cDNA or gDNA that made up the material.

Original analysis: Amplification from reference gene primers served as the basis for estimated nucleated cell counts. Using immunoSEQ multiplex PCR, the repertoire was profiled, and TCRdb retains in-frame clones only, with some absent. V and J calls and clone size are given by that table; D and trimming were obtained from the DNA. The data show over 45,000 clones, more than 70% seen once. The CDR3 consists of 14 residues. Germline V lookup: CDR1 KGHSH, CDR2 LQKENI. The junction had 6 bases not matched to a gene; V was cut back by 5 bases and J by 5 bases. Material: peripheral blood. The chain has TRBV18 and TRBJ2-3; 8 bases align to TRBD1. The receptor's source is a man between 60 and 75 years old with acute or convalescent COVID-19. The CDR3 bases are TGTGCCAGCTCAGTGAGGACAGGGAAAGATACGCAGTATTTT. Amino acids: CASSVRTGKDTQYF.